This entry lists 24 T cell receptor beta chains sequenced from one sample in a study of T cell repertoires in cytomegalovirus infection. TCRdb re-called the reads with MiXCR, one entry per CDR3 protein. Of around 740,000 distinct CDR3 sequences listed, 35% are singletons. Sequenced: PBMCs. These receptors were taken from a human donor in good health (CMV status not recorded). Some clones in this sample may be carry-over from other donors' samples.

V and J are TRBV2 and TRBJ1-2, with 7 bases fitting TRBD1. Losses at the gene ends were 4 bases for V and 1 base for J; bases not matched to a gene: 9. The CDR3 consists of 16 residues. Germline values: CDR1 SNHLY, CDR2 FYNNEI. CDR3 sequence (DNA): TGTGCCAGCAGTGGCCGCGGGGGACAGAATAACTATGGCTACACCTTC. This codes for CASSGRGGQNNYGYTF.

This clonotype showed up many times. The chain links TRBV28 to TRBJ1-1; the match to TRBD1 covers 8 bases. The J segment lost 2 bases and the V segment lost 3 bases, leaving 5 bases of the junction unmatched. Per the germline V gene, CDR1 is MDHEN and CDR2 is SYDVKM. This CDR3 has 15 residues. DNA of the CDR3: TGTGCCAGCAGTTTCTCGGGACAGGTTAACACTGAAGCTTTCTTT. It codes for CASSFSGQVNTEAFF.

The V and J genes are TRBV24-1 and TRBJ2-5; TRBD1 might be the D (6 bases). Germline V gives CDR1 KGHDR, CDR2 SFDVKD. Trimming stripped 4 bases from V and 4 bases from J, with 15 bases between. This CDR3 comprises 15 residues. CDR3 residues: CATSDPDRMGETQYF. In DNA, the CDR3 is TGTGCCACCAGTGACCCCGACAGGATGGGAGAGACCCAGTACTTC.

This clonotype was found many times. The V call is TRBV7-2, the J call TRBJ2-5; D possibly corresponds to TRBD1 (6 bases). The CDR3 has 14 residues. Trimming cost V 6 bases and J 5 bases, with 16 bases left between them. The germline V gene encodes CDR1 SGHTA and CDR2 FQGNSA. The CDR3: CASSPRGGRETQYF. For the CDR3, the DNA is TGTGCCAGCAGTCCACGAGGGGGTCGGGAGACCCAGTACTTC.

This clonotype was picked up a small number of times. The CDR3 coding sequence is TGTGCCAGCAGTCTAGGGGGGACAGGGCTCGAGCAGTACTTC. Its translation is CASSLGGTGLEQYF. This rearrangement joins TRBV7-9 to TRBJ2-7; 9 positions match TRBD1. The CDR3 is 14 amino acids. V lost 6 bases to trimming and J lost 6 bases; unmatched junction nucleotides: 9. Germline CDR1 is SEHNR and CDR2 is FQNEAQ (reference sequence).

As concerns this clonotype: The conserved phenylalanine or tryptophan is not found at the CDR3 terminus, so this likely reflects a read error. The rearrangement joins TRBV20-1 to TRBJ2-4; D may be TRBD1 or TRBD2 (5 bases each). Germline CDR1 reads DFQATT; CDR2 reads SNEGSKA (reference sequence). The CDR3 runs to 11 residues. With 5 bases removed from V and 8 bases from J, the gap between germline ends came to 10 bases. CDR3 loop: CSAGLGDIQYL. CDR3 coding DNA: TGCAGTGCTGGCCTGGGGGACATTCAGTACTTA.

The table lists this clonotype with a few counts. The chain uses TRBV20-1 and TRBJ2-1; TRBD2 matches 10 bases. The CDR3 spans 14 residues. Germline V CDR1 and CDR2: DFQATT, SNEGSKA (reference sequence). The V gene end was trimmed by 6 bases and the J gene end by 6 bases; junction bases not matched to a gene: 8. The CDR3 DNA reads TGCAGTGCGAACCCTAGCGGGAGAGGCAATGAGCAGTTCTTC. Protein product: CSANPSGRGNEQFF.

At least ten counts were recorded for this clonotype. The CDR3: CASSFFLGLDTQYF. The CDR3 region has the DNA TGTGCCAGCAGCTTTTTTTTGGGTCTAGATACGCAGTATTTT. This sequence joins TRBV7-2 and TRBJ2-3, with D hard to call. The CDR3 is 14 amino acids. Germline CDR1 and CDR2: SGHTA and FQGNSA. Trimming removed 3 bases from V and 5 bases from J, with 12 bases in between.

This clonotype was detected a few times. J is TRBJ2-3 and V is TRBV7-6; 9 nucleotides line up with TRBD2. From germline, CDR1 is SGHVS and CDR2 FNYEAQ. The CDR3 is made up of 17 amino acids. J lost 3 bases, V lost 4 bases, and 11 bases had no gene match. The CDR3 nucleotides are TGTGCCAGCAGCTCACCCCCGGCGGGAGGGGGTACAGATACGCAGTATTTT. Translated: CASSSPPAGGGTDTQYF.

This clonotype occurred a few times. The chain links TRBV7-6 to TRBJ2-1; D is unresolved. V shed 0 bases and J shed 12 bases, with 15 bases lying between them. The CDR3 contains 14 residues. Germline CDR1 and CDR2: SGHVS and FNYEAQ. Here the CDR3 reads CASSLAPKGLGQFF. In nucleotides, the CDR3 is TGTGCCAGCAGCTTAGCGCCGAAGGGTCTAGGGCAGTTCTTC.

This clonotype showed up many times. The V gene is TRBV28, the J gene TRBJ2-4, with a weak D call TRBD2 (5 bases). Germline V gene sequence: CDR1 MDHEN, CDR2 SYDVKM. The CDR3 is 15 amino acids. The V end was cut by 5 bases, the J end by 0 bases, with 11 bases between. In DNA form, the CDR3 reads TGTGCCAGCAGTCTACTCGAGGGAGCCAAAAACATTCAGTACTTC. Translation gives CASSLLEGAKNIQYF.

This rearrangement joins TRBV3-1 to TRBJ2-1; 8 bases agree with TRBD2. With 1 base clipped from V and 10 bases from J, the junction kept 9 bases outside the gene matches. The length of the CDR3 is 15 residues. Germline lookup yields CDR1 LGHDT and CDR2 YNNKEL (reference sequence). The CDR3 is CASSQGRGDRWEQFF. The CDR3 coding sequence is TGTGCCAGCAGCCAAGGGCGGGGGGACCGGTGGGAGCAGTTCTTC.

The V and J genes are TRBV27 and TRBJ1-6, with a weak D call TRBD1 (5 bases). V was shortened by 5 bases and J by 10 bases, with 9 bases between the two germline ends. CDR1 is MNHEY and CDR2 is SMNVEV in the germline V gene (reference sequence). The CDR3 totals 12 residues. In DNA, the CDR3 is TGTGCCAGCAGTCGTCCAGGGTCACCCCTCCACTTT. Translation gives CASSRPGSPLHF.

In regard to this clonotype: Germline is not matched at one junction end, which may reflect a read error. The chain combines TRBV7-2 with TRBJ2-4; 9 bases match TRBD1. This CDR3 is 14 amino acids long. Germline lookup yields CDR1 SGHTA and CDR2 FQGNSA. The CDR3 DNA reads as TGTGTCAGCAGCCGCCGGGACAGGGATAACATTCAGTACTTC. It encodes CVSSRRDRDNIQYF.

Turning to this clonotype: A read error may account for a junction end that differs from germline. The chain has TRBV19 and TRBJ2-7; D may be TRBD1 (5 bases). The CDR3 is 13 residues long. Germline-derived CDR1 and CDR2 are LNHDA and SQIVND (reference sequence). The CDR3 DNA reads as TGTGCCAGTAGCCACAGGAGCTCCTACGGGCAGTACTTC. Amino acids: CASSHRSSYGQYF.

The V call is TRBV11-1, the J call TRBJ2-1, with 10 bases identical to TRBD1. V gave up 7 bases and J gave up 8 bases; unmatched junction bases: 8. The CDR3 has 14 amino acids. Germline-derived CDR1 and CDR2 are SGHAT and FQDESV (reference sequence). CDR3 protein: CASIVGTGAHEQFF. CDR3 nucleotides: TGTGCCAGCATCGTAGGGACAGGGGCCCATGAGCAGTTCTTC.

This rearrangement joins TRBV20-1 to TRBJ2-1; TRBD2 matches at 11 bases. Germline V gene sequence: CDR1 DFQATT, CDR2 SNEGSKA (reference sequence). The junction had 6 bases not matched to a gene; V was cut back by 6 bases and J by 5 bases. The length of the CDR3 is 14 residues. CDR3: CSARGTSGNNEQFF. The CDR3 nucleotides are TGCAGTGCCAGGGGGACTAGCGGTAACAATGAGCAGTTCTTC.

V usage is TRBV28 and J usage is TRBJ1-2, with TRBD1 matching 7 bases. CDR1 is MDHEN and CDR2 is SYDVKM in the germline V gene. V was pared by 7 bases and J by 6 bases, with 14 bases of the junction left unmatched. This CDR3 comprises 15 residues. This chain's CDR3 is CASTLLSGTVNGYTF. The CDR3 nucleotides read TGTGCCAGCACTTTGCTGTCCGGGACAGTAAATGGCTACACCTTC.

The chain couples TRBV20-1 to TRBJ1-5, with D possibly being TRBD1 (6 bases). Germline V gene sequence: CDR1 DFQATT, CDR2 SNEGSKA (reference sequence). The CDR3 runs to 16 residues. The V end was cut by 6 bases, the J end by 0 bases, with 18 bases between. CDR3 nucleotides: TGCAGTGCCCCAATAGGGGGGCAGTCTAGCAATCAGCCCCAGCATTTT. This codes for CSAPIGGQSSNQPQHF.

This chain connects TRBV6-6 to TRBJ1-3; TRBD1 is a possible D gene (6 bases). Germline V gene sequence: CDR1 MNHNY, CDR2 SVGAGI (reference sequence). The ends were cut back, 11 bases at V and 0 bases at J, with 17 bases in the middle. The CDR3 consists of 15 residues. CDR3 region: CAGTSGDSSGNTIYF. The CDR3 DNA reads TGTGCCGGAACATCAGGGGATTCCTCTGGAAACACCATATATTTT.

V usage is TRBV20-1 and J usage is TRBJ2-3; TRBD2 matches at 9 bases. Germline CDR1 reads DFQATT; CDR2 reads SNEGSKA (reference sequence). CDR3 length: 15 residues. Trimming took 3 bases from V and 0 from J; bases not matched to a gene: 4. CDR3 DNA sequence: TGCAGTGCTAGCCCTAGCGGGATAAGCACAGATACGCAGTATTTT. Protein sequence: CSASPSGISTDTQYF.

The rearrangement joins TRBV20-1 to TRBJ1-1; 7 bases map to TRBD1. V shed 5 bases and J 4 bases; nucleotides not matched to a gene: 7. The germline V gene has CDR1 DFQATT and CDR2 SNEGSKA (reference sequence). CDR3 length: 13 amino acids. CDR3 region: CSAPEGAGTEAFF. For the CDR3, the DNA is TGCAGTGCTCCGGAGGGGGCTGGCACTGAAGCTTTCTTT.

This clonotype showed up just a few times. This sequence joins TRBV12-3 or TRBV12-4 and TRBJ2-3; D is undetermined. The CDR3 is 13 residues long. Trimming pared 0 bases from V and 7 bases from J, leaving 8 bases between. The CDR3: CASSLANLNTQYF. CDR3 nucleotides: TGTGCCAGCAGTTTAGCCAATTTGAATACGCAGTATTTT.

The rearrangement uses TRBV20-1 and TRBJ2-5; 9 bases align to TRBD1. The CDR3 is 14 residues long. Germline values: CDR1 DFQATT, CDR2 SNEGSKA (reference sequence). Trimming cost V 6 bases and J 4 bases; bases outside gene matches: 9. This CDR3 is CSALDRGGRETQYF. In DNA form, the CDR3 reads TGCAGTGCATTGGACAGGGGAGGACGAGAGACCCAGTACTTC.